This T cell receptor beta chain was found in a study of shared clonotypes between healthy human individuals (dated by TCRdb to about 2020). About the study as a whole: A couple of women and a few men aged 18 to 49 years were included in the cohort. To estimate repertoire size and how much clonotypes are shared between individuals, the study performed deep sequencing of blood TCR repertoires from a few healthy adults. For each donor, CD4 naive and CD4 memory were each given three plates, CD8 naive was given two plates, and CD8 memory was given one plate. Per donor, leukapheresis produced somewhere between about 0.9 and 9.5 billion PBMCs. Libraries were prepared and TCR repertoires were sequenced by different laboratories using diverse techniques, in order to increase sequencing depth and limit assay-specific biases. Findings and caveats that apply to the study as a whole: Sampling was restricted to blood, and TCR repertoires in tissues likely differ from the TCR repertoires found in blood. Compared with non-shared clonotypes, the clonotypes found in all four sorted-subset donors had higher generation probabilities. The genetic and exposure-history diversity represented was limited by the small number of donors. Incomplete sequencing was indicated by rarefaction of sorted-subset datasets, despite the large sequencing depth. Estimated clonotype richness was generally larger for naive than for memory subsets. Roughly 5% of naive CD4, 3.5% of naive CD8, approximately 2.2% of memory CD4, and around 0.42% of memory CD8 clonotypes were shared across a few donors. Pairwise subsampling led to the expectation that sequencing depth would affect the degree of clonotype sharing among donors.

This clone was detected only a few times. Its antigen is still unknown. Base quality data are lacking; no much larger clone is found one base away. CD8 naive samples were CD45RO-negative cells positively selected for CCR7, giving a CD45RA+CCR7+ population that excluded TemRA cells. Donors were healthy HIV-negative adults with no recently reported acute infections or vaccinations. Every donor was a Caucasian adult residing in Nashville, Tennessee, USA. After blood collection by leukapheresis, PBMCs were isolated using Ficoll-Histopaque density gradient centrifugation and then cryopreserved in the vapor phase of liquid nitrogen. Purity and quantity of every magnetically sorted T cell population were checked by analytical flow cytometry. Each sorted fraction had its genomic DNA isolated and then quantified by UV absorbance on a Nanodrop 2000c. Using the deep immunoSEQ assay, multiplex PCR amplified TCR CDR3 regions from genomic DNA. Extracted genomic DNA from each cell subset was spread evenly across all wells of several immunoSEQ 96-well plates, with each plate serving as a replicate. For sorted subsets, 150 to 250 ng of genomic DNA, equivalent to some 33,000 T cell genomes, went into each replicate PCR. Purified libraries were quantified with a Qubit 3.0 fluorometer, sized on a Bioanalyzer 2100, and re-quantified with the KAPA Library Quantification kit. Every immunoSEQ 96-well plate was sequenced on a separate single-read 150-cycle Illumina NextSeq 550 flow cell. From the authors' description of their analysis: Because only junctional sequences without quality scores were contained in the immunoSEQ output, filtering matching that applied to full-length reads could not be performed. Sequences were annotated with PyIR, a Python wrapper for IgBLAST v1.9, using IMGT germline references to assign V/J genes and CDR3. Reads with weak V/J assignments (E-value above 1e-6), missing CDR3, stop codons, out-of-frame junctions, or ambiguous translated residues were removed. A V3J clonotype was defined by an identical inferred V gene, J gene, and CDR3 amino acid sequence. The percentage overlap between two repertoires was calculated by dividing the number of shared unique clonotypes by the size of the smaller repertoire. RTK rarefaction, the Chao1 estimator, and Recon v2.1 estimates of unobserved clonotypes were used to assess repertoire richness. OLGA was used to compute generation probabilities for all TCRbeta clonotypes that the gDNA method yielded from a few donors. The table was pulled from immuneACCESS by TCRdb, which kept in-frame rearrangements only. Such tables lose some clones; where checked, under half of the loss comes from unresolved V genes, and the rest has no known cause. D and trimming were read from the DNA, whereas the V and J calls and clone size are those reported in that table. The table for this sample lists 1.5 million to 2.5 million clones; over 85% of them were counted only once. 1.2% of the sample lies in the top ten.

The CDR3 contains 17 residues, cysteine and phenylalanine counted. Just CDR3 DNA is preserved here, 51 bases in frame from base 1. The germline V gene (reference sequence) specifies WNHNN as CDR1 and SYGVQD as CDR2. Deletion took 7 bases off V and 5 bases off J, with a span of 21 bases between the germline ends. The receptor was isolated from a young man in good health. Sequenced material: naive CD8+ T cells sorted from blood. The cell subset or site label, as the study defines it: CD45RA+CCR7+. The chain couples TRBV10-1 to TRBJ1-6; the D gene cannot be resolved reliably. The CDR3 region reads CASNEKGVDGNNSPLHF. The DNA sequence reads TGCGCCAGCAACGAGAAGGGAGTGGACGGAAATAATTCACCCCTCCACTTT.